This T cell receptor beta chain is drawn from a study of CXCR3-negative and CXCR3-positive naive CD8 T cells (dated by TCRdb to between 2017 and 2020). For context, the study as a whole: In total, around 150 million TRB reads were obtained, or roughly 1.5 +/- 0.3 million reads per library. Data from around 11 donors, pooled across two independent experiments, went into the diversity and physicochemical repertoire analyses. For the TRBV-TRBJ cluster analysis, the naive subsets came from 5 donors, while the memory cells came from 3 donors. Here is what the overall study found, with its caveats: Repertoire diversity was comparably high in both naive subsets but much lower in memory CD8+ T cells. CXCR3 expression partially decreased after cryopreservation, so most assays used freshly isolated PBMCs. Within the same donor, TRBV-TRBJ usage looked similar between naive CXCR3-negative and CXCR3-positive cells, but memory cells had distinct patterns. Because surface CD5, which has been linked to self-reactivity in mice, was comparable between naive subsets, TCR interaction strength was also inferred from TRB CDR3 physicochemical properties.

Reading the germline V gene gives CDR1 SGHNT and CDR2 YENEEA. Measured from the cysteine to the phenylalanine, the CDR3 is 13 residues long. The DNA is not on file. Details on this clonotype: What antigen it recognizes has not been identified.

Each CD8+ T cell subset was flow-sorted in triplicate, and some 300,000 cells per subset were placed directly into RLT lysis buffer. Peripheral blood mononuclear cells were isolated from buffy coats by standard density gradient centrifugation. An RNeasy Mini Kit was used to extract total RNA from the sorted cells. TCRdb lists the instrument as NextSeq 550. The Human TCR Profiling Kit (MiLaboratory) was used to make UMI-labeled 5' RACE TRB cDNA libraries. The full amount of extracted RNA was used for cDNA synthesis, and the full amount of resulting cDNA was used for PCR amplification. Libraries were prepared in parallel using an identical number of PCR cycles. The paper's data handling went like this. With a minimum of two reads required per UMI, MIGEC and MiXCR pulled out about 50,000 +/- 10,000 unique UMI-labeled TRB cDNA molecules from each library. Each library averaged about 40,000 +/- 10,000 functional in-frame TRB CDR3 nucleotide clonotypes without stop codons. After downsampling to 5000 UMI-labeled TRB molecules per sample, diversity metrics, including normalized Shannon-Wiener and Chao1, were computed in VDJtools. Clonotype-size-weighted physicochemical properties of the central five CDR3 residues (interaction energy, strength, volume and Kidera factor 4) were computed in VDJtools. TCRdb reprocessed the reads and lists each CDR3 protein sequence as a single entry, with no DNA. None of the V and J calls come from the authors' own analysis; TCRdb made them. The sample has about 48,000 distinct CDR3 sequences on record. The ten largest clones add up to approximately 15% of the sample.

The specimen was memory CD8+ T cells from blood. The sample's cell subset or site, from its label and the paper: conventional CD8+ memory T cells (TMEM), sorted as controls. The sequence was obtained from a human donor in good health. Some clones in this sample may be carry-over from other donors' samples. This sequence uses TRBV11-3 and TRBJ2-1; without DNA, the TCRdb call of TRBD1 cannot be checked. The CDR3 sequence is CASSPRGHNEQLF.